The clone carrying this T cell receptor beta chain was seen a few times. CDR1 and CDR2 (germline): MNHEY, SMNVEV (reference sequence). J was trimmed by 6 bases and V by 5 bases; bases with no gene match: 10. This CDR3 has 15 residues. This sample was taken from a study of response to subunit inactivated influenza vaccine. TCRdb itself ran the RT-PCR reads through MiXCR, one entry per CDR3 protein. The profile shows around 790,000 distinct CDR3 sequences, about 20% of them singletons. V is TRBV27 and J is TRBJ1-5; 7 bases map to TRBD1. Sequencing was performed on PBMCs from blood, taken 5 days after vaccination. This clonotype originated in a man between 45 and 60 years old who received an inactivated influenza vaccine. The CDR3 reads CASSPRQGISQPQHF. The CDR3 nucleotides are TGTGCCAGCAGTCCAAGACAGGGAATTTCTCAGCCCCAGCATTTT.